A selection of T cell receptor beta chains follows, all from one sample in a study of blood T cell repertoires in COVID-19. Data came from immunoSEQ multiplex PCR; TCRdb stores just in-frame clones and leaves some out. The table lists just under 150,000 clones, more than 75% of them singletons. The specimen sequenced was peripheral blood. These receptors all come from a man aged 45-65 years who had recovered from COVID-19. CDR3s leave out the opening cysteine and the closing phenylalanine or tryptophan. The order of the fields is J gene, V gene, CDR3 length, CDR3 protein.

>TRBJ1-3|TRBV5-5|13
ASSLDIGSGNTIY
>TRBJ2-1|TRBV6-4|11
ASSTQDSNEQF
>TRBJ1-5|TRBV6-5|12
ASRPTGGDQPQH
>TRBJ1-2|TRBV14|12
ASSPAGQVYGYT
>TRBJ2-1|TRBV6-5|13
ASSYSGTGYNEQF
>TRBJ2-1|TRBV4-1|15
ASSQDPSGGSYNEQF
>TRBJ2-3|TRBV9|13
ASTRGSSSTDTQY
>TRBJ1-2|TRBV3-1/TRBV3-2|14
ASSPRARAANYGYT
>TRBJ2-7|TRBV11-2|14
ASSLGPGQGFKEQY
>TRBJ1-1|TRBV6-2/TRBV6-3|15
ASSYSPTGGYQAEAF
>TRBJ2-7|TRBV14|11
ASSPDSRYEQY
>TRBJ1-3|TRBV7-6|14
ASSLEARGRGNTIY
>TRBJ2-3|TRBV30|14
AWSVGAVTSTDTQY
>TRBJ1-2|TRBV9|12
ASAYGGGHYGYT
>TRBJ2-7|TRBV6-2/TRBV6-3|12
ASSTGTGYYEQY
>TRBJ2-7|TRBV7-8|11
ASSPQPRYEQY
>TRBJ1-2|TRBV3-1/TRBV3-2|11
ASSHEAHYGYT
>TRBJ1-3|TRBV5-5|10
ASSLQGDTIY
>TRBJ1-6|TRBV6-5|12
ASAQGAGNSPLH
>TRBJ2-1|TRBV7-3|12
ASSLEVSYNEQF
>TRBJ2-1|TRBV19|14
ASSLGLAGAGDEQF
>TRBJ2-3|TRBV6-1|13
ASSEQGTGTDTQY
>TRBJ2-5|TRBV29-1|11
STSLARQETQY
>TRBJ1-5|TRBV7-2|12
ASSPRRAFEPQH
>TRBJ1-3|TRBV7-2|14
ASSPQGAISGNTIY
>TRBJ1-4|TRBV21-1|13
ASSKVPGGQMELF
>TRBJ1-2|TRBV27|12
ASSFAEGAGGYT